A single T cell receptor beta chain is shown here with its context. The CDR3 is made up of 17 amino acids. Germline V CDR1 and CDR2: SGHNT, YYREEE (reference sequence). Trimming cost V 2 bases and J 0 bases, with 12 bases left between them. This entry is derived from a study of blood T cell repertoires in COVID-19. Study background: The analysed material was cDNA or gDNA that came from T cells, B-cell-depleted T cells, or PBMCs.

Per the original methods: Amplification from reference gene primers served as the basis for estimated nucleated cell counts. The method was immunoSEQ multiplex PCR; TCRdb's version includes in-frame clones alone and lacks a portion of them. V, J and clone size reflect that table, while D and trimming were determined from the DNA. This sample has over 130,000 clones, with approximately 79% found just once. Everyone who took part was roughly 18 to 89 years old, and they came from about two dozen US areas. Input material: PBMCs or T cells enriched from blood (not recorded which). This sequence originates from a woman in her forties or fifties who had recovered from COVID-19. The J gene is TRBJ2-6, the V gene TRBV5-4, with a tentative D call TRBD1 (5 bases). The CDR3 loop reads CASSFSRAASGANVLTF. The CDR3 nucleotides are TGTGCCAGCAGCTTCTCCAGGGCTGCCTCTGGGGCCAACGTCCTGACTTTC.